This record concerns one T cell receptor (beta chain) sequence. Peripheral blood, about 10 milliliters per donor, was collected. The authors ran a second PCR of 7 to 11 cycles using a sample-barcoded 5' primer and a J-beta primer mix. MiXCR, run by TCRdb on the 5' RACE reads, gives a single entry per CDR3 protein. The table includes about 1.4 million distinct CDR3 sequences, roughly 64% detected once. The data were taken from a study of blood T cells in healthy people across ages. Sequencing was done on a sample of blood. The sequence derives from a man aged 18 to 29 in good health.

The CDR3 spells CASSQPADEQYF. CDR3 bases: TGTGCCAGCAGCCAGCCGGCGGACGAGCAGTACTTC. The J gene is TRBJ2-7, the V gene TRBV4-2; no firm D call. Germline V gene data show CDR1 as LGHNA and CDR2 as YNFKEQ. The CDR3 runs 12 residues. V was clipped by 3 bases and J by 5 bases, with 8 bases between them.